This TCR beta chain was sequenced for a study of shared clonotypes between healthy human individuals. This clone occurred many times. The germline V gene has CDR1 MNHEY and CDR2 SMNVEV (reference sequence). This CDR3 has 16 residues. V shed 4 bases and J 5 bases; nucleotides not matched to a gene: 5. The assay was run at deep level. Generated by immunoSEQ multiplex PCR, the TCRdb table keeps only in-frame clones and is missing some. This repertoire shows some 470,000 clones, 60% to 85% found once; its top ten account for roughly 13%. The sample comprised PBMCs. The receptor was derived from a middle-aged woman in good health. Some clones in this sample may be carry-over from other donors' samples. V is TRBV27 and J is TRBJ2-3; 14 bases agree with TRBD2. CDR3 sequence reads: CASSWTSGGLGDTQYF. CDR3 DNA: TGTGCCAGCAGTTGGACTAGCGGGGGGCTCGGAGATACGCAGTATTTT.